This T cell receptor beta chain came from a study of shared clonotypes between healthy human individuals. Notes on the study in general: Blood was the sole source, and tissue repertoires probably differ.

The V gene end was trimmed by 3 bases and the J gene end by 5 bases; junction bases not matched to a gene: 2. The CDR3 spans 14 residues. Germline CDR1 SGDLS, CDR2 YYNGEE. Worth noting for this clone: The antigen is undetermined.

Here immunoSEQ multiplex PCR was the method, and the copy in TCRdb shows in-frame clones only, minus some. This table has millions of clones, about 94% appearing once. As defined, naive CD8 cells were CD45RO-negative and positively selected for CCR7, with terminally differentiated effector memory CD45RA+ cells excluded. The sequence was obtained from a man younger than 30 in good health. Material for sequencing was naive CD8+ T cells sorted from blood. The chain employs TRBV9 and TRBJ2-2; TRBD1 matches at 9 bases. The CDR3 DNA reads TGTGCCAGCAGCGCCGACAGGGGGACCGGGGAGCTGTTTTTT. It translates to CASSADRGTGELFF.